This is a list of T cell receptor beta chains from one sample in a study of T cell responses to AZD1222 COVID-19 vaccine. The method was immunoSEQ multiplex PCR; TCRdb's version includes in-frame clones alone and lacks a portion of them. In the table there are tens of thousands of clones, approximately 90% of which are singletons. Sequenced material: peripheral blood, taken on day 0 of AZD1222 vaccination. The origin of the receptors is an adult in good health. Each CDR3 is given with its conserved first and last residue. The order of the fields is clone size, D gene, V gene, J gene, CDR3 protein, CDR3 DNA. D genes are given only for firm matches. Clone sizes are given selectively: once, few, many, or a class where the clone is expanded.

.	.	TRBV10-3	TRBJ1-5	CAISETRGSNQPQHF	TGTGCCATCAGTGAGACGAGGGGAAGCAATCAGCCCCAGCATTTT
.	TRBD2	TRBV15	TRBJ2-1	CATSRDRAGDSYNEQFF	TGTGCCACCAGCAGAGATCGCGCGGGGGACTCCTACAATGAGCAGTTCTTC
few	.	TRBV6-2/TRBV6-3	TRBJ2-3	CASSLLVEDTQYF	TGTGCCAGCAGTTTACTAGTAGAAGATACGCAGTATTTT
.	.	TRBV4-3	TRBJ2-3	CASSQARGRSGTSDTQYF	TGCGCCAGCAGCCAAGCGAGGGGCCGTAGCGGAACCTCAGATACGCAGTATTTT
once	TRBD1	TRBV7-2	TRBJ1-2	CASSPQGQGYGYTF	TGTGCCAGCAGCCCACAGGGGCAGGGGTATGGCTACACCTTC
.	TRBD1	TRBV19	TRBJ1-5	CASRTVSRGGQPQHF	TGTGCCAGTAGAACTGTGTCCAGGGGGGGGCAGCCCCAGCATTTT
.	TRBD1	TRBV3-1/TRBV3-2	TRBJ1-1	CASSRDRVTEAFF	TGTGCCAGCAGCCGAGACAGGGTCACTGAAGCTTTCTTT
.	TRBD1	TRBV19	TRBJ1-2	CASRETGGDYGYTF	TGTGCCAGTAGAGAGACAGGGGGAGACTATGGCTACACCTTC
.	.	TRBV20-1	TRBJ1-1	CSASAGITEAFF	TGCAGTGCTAGTGCGGGGATCACTGAAGCTTTCTTT
.	.	TRBV6-5	TRBJ1-1	CASSYPSGTYTEAFF	TGTGCCAGCAGTTACCCCTCCGGGACTTACACTGAAGCTTTCTTT
.	.	TRBV4-1	TRBJ1-2	CASSQEEGARYGYTF	TGCGCCAGCAGCCAAGAAGAAGGGGCGCGGTATGGCTACACCTTC
.	.	TRBV12-3/TRBV12-4	TRBJ1-1	CASSPGTGEAFF	TGTGCCAGCAGTCCGGGGACCGGTGAAGCTTTCTTT
once	TRBD1	TRBV5-1	TRBJ2-7	CASSRDRGQNEQYF	TGCGCCAGCAGCAGGGACAGGGGGCAAAACGAGCAGTACTTC
once	.	TRBV9	TRBJ2-7	CASSVGGISYEQYF	TGTGCCAGCAGCGTAGGGGGGATCTCCTACGAGCAGTACTTC
.	.	TRBV7-3	TRBJ2-7	CASSLSRGSYEQYF	TGTGCCAGCAGCTTATCCCGGGGATCCTACGAGCAGTACTTC
.	TRBD1	TRBV15	TRBJ1-1	CATSGEPRQGQTAFF	TGTGCCACCAGCGGGGAACCACGACAGGGACAAACTGCTTTCTTT
.	TRBD2	TRBV10-3	TRBJ2-3	CAISGSLGTSGSTDTQYF	TGTGCCATCAGTGGTTCTTTAGGGACTAGCGGAAGCACAGATACGCAGTATTTT
.	.	TRBV4-2	TRBJ2-4	CASSPSSRGGNIQYF	TGTGCCAGCAGCCCCTCCAGCCGGGGCGGAAACATTCAGTACTTC
.	.	TRBV5-1	TRBJ1-2	CASSLDGSGGYTF	TGCGCCAGCAGCTTGGATGGATCGGGTGGCTACACCTTC
.	.	TRBV5-1	TRBJ2-3	CASSSSGGSDTQYF	TGCGCCAGCAGCTCGTCTGGGGGGTCAGATACGCAGTATTTT
.	TRBD1	TRBV7-9	TRBJ2-2	CASTKTGFTGELFF	TGTGCCAGCACCAAGACAGGGTTCACCGGGGAGCTGTTTTTT
.	.	TRBV5-1	TRBJ2-5	CASSSTQETQYF	TGCGCCAGCAGCTCAACACAAGAGACCCAGTACTTC